Shown below are 25 T cell receptor beta chains from a single sample sequenced in a study of T cells in Graves' hyperthyroidism and ophthalmopathy. TCR beta CDR3 regions were amplified from RNA. HTBI primers were used for first-round RT-PCR of the TCR CDR3. MiXCR, run by TCRdb on the multiplex PCR reads, gives a single entry per CDR3 protein. The sample records 660,000 or so distinct CDR3 sequences, 40% to 55% being singletons. The sequenced material came from peripheral blood or thyroid tissue (not recorded which). The source is an adult man with Graves' disease, either hyperthyroidism or ophthalmopathy (not recorded which).

This clonotype was seen a few times. It may be a read error: a sequence one base away is much more abundant. The V and J genes are TRBV7-2 and TRBJ2-5; TRBD1 matches at 7 bases. CDR3 length: 12 residues. Per the germline V gene, CDR1 is SGHTA and CDR2 is FQGNSA. The V gene end was trimmed by 6 bases and the J gene end by 5 bases; junction bases not matched to a gene: 3. CDR3 region: CASRQGYETQYF. The CDR3 bases are TGTGCCAGCAGACAGGGGTATGAGACCCAGTACTTC.

The V gene is TRBV2, the J gene TRBJ2-2; tentative D call: TRBD1 (5 bases). The germline CDR1 and CDR2 sequences are SNHLY and FYNNEI. Trimming cost V 7 bases and J 13 bases, with 13 bases left between them. The CDR3 length is 11 residues. Here the CDR3 reads CASTSAGWLFF. The CDR3 nucleotides read TGTGCCAGCACCTCCGCAGGGTGGCTGTTTTTT.

The V call is TRBV13, the J call TRBJ1-2, with 7 bases lining up with TRBD1. The CDR3 spans 17 residues. Germline CDR1 PRHDT, CDR2 FYEKMQ (reference sequence). The ends lost 6 bases at V and 3 bases at J; junction bases unmatched: 16. CDR3 sequence: CASSYSGQRIKDYGYTF. CDR3 DNA sequence: TGTGCCAGCAGTTACTCGGGACAGCGGATCAAGGACTATGGCTACACCTTC.

Here the CDR3 reads CASSAGGDDGYTF. The CDR3 coding sequence is TGTGCCAGCAGTGCAGGGGGAGACGATGGCTACACCTTC. The chain couples TRBV2 to TRBJ1-2; 7 positions agree with TRBD1. Germline CDR1 reads SNHLY; CDR2 reads FYNNEI. V lost 4 bases and J lost 6; bases outside the gene matches: 5. The CDR3 consists of 13 residues.

This chain connects TRBV20-1 to TRBJ1-1; D is ambiguous. Per germline, CDR1 DFQATT and CDR2 SNEGSKA (reference sequence). The CDR3 extends over 10 amino acids. V lost 3 bases and J 7 bases, leaving 6 bases between the germline ends. As DNA, the CDR3 is TGCAGTGCTAGCCACATTGAAGCTTTCTTT. This gives the protein CSASHIEAFF.

Only a few counts were recorded for this clonotype. This rearrangement joins TRBV15 to TRBJ2-5; 7 bases are shared with TRBD2. Losses at the gene ends were 9 bases for V and 5 bases for J; bases not matched to a gene: 9. Germline CDR1 LNHNV, CDR2 YYDKDF (reference sequence). The CDR3 extends over 13 amino acids. The CDR3 here is CATHGPAGETQYF. DNA for the CDR3: TGTGCCACGCATGGGCCAGCGGGGGAGACCCAGTACTTC. The full variable domain, in which reference TRBV15 and TRBJ2-5 provide the parts outside the CDR3, is DAMVIQNPRYQVTQFGKPVTLSCSQTLNHNVMYWYQQKSSQAPKLLFHYYDKDFNNEADTPDNFQSRRPNTSFCFLDIRSPGLGDTAMYLCATHGPAGETQYFGPGTRLLVL.

This clonotype has a count of ten or more. The chain is built from TRBV7-8 and TRBJ1-2; the match to TRBD1 covers 11 bases. Germline CDR1 reads SGHVS; CDR2 reads FQNEAQ. The CDR3 contains 16 residues. V lost 4 bases to trimming and J lost 6 bases; unmatched junction nucleotides: 10. The CDR3 here is CASSSRTGGILDGYTF. The CDR3 coding sequence is TGTGCCAGCAGCTCAAGGACAGGGGGCATCTTGGATGGCTACACCTTC.

This clonotype was picked up a small number of times. The chain recombines TRBV19 with TRBJ2-7, with 7 bases that match TRBD1. Per germline, CDR1 LNHDA and CDR2 SQIVND (reference sequence). With 9 bases clipped from V and 1 base from J, the junction kept 9 bases outside the gene matches. The CDR3 consists of 14 residues. The CDR3 loop is CASATGTESYEQYF. DNA for the CDR3: TGTGCCAGCGCAACCGGGACAGAGTCCTACGAGCAGTACTTC.

This clonotype showed up just once. The chain employs TRBV6-6 and TRBJ2-7; 8 bases align to TRBD1. The CDR3 sequence is 16 residues long. CDR1 and CDR2 from the germline V gene are MNHNY and SVGAGI (reference sequence). Trimming took 6 bases from V and 2 from J; bases not matched to a gene: 12. The CDR3 region has the DNA TGTGCCAGCAGCCTCCTGTTCGGACAGGGACCCTACGAGCAGTACTTC. Its translation: CASSLLFGQGPYEQYF.

This clonotype was recorded many times. This chain uses TRBV14 with TRBJ1-5; TRBD1 is a possible D gene (6 bases). The CDR3 is 13 amino acids. V shed 5 bases and J shed 10 bases, with 15 bases lying between them. CDR1 and CDR2 from the germline V gene are SGHDN and FVKESK. CDR3 residues: CASSETLGGPQHF. The CDR3, as DNA: TGTGCCAGCAGCGAAACGTTAGGGGGACCCCAGCATTTT.

The rearrangement uses TRBV28 and TRBJ1-2; 11 bases are a match to TRBD1. J lost 8 bases, V lost 2 bases, and 7 bases had no gene match. Germline-derived CDR1 and CDR2 are MDHEN and SYDVKM. The CDR3 has 15 amino acids. CDR3 sequence: CASSLTPDRGRGYTF. The CDR3 DNA is TGTGCCAGCAGTTTAACACCGGACAGGGGGCGAGGCTACACCTTC.

The chain uses TRBV12-3 or TRBV12-4 and TRBJ2-7; possible D gene TRBD1, 6 bases. The germline V and J ends were trimmed by 5 bases and 3 bases, with 17 bases remaining between them. The CDR3 has 15 amino acids. The CDR3 reads CASSEDGQRVYEQYF. The CDR3 DNA is TGTGCCAGCAGTGAAGACGGACAGAGAGTCTACGAGCAGTACTTC.

Only a few counts were recorded for this clonotype. The chain recombines TRBV2 with TRBJ1-4; TRBD1 aligns across 7 bases. This CDR3 comprises 15 residues. Losses at the gene ends were 0 bases for V and 4 bases for J; bases not matched to a gene: 2. Germline loops: CDR1 SNHLY, CDR2 FYNNEI. The CDR3 protein is CASSEAPGGNEKLFF. The CDR3 bases are TGTGCCAGCAGTGAAGCCCCAGGGGGTAATGAAAAACTGTTTTTT.

J is TRBJ1-1 and V is TRBV19, with 10 bases that match TRBD1. The CDR3 sequence is 16 residues long. Trimming cost V 5 bases and J 4 bases; bases outside gene matches: 10. Germline CDR1 LNHDA, CDR2 SQIVND (reference sequence). The CDR3 is CASSPLPGQGTTEAFF. The DNA of the CDR3 is TGTGCCAGTAGTCCTCTACCGGGACAGGGGACCACTGAAGCTTTCTTT.

This rearrangement joins TRBV24-1 to TRBJ2-5; TRBD2 matches at 8 bases. Germline V gene lookup returns CDR1 KGHDR and CDR2 SFDVKD. This CDR3 spans 15 amino acids. With V trimmed by 2 bases and J by 4 bases, 5 bases remained unmatched. The CDR3 DNA follows: TGTGCCACCAGTGATTCGCCGGGGGGGGCAGAGACCCAGTACTTC. It codes for CATSDSPGGAETQYF.

This clonotype was seen ten or more times. The chain uses TRBV29-1 and TRBJ1-2; a weak D match, TRBD1 (5 bases). The CDR3 extends over 15 amino acids. Germline CDR1 and CDR2: SQVTM and ANQGSEA. V lost 0 bases to trimming and J lost 4 bases, with 15 bases between them. Here the CDR3 DNA reads TGCAGCGTTGAAGATAGACAGATCCACCTCTATGGCTACACCTTC. Amino acids: CSVEDRQIHLYGYTF.

V usage is TRBV20-1 and J usage is TRBJ1-6; possible D gene TRBD1, 6 bases. The CDR3 length is 13 residues. The germline V and J ends were trimmed by 5 bases and 7 bases, with 12 bases remaining between them. Germline V gene lookup returns CDR1 DFQATT and CDR2 SNEGSKA (reference sequence). The CDR3 sequence is CSARPGANSPLHF. Written as DNA, the CDR3 is TGCAGTGCTCGACCAGGGGCAAATTCACCCCTCCACTTT.

This clonotype appeared many times. J is TRBJ1-5 and V is TRBV7-8; the D gene is possibly TRBD1 (5 bases). Trimming cost V 7 bases and J 0 bases, with 10 bases left between them. The CDR3 is 14 residues long. Germline lookup yields CDR1 SGHVS and CDR2 FQNEAQ. In DNA form, the CDR3 reads TGTGCCAGCACCGGGGCTTATAGCAATCAGCCCCAGCATTTT. Residues: CASTGAYSNQPQHF.

The rearrangement joins TRBV7-9 to TRBJ1-6; 7 nucleotides agree with TRBD1. Germline loops: CDR1 SEHNR, CDR2 FQNEAQ (reference sequence). The CDR3 runs to 11 residues. Trimming took 5 bases from V and 16 from J; bases not matched to a gene: 5. This chain's CDR3 is CASSAGQVLHF. The CDR3 DNA follows: TGTGCCAGCAGCGCCGGACAGGTACTCCACTTT.

About this clonotype: A much bigger clone sits one base away, suggesting this may be a read error. V and J are TRBV29-1 and TRBJ2-2; maybe TRBD2 (6 bases). The CDR3 totals 14 residues. Germline-derived CDR1 and CDR2 are SQVTM and ANQGSEA. The CDR3: CSVDGGVRTGEMFF. The CDR3 nucleotides read TGCAGCGTTGACGGCGGGGTCCGAACCGGGGAGATGTTTTTT.

The chain combines TRBV5-6 with TRBJ2-2, with 9 bases that match TRBD1. Germline V gives CDR1 SGHDT, CDR2 YYEEEE. V was pared by 4 bases and J by 3 bases, with 4 bases of the junction left unmatched. This CDR3 has 15 amino acids. The CDR3 DNA follows: TGTGCCAGCAGCGGGACAGGGCTTTACACCGGGGAGCTGTTTTTT. Translating gives CASSGTGLYTGELFF.

This clonotype was found a few times. The V call is TRBV2, the J call TRBJ2-5; 12 positions agree with TRBD2. The CDR3 consists of 15 residues. V shed 7 bases and J 6 bases; nucleotides not matched to a gene: 9. Germline V gene sequence: CDR1 SNHLY, CDR2 FYNNEI. CDR3 in amino acids: CASTGRTSGVKTQYF. CDR3 coding DNA: TGTGCCAGCACCGGAAGGACTAGCGGGGTTAAGACCCAGTACTTC.

With regard to this clonotype: An end of the junction does not agree with germline; a read error may underlie this. The rearrangement joins TRBV29-1 to TRBJ2-7; no reliable D call. This CDR3 is 13 amino acids long. Germline V lookup: CDR1 SQVTM, CDR2 ANQGSEA. CDR3 sequence: CGVETDGPYEQYF. DNA for the CDR3: TGCGGCGTTGAGACGGACGGTCCCTACGAGCAGTACTTC.

This chain links TRBV10-3 with TRBJ2-5; tentatively, D is TRBD1 (5 bases). Trimming shortened V by 4 bases and J by 10 bases, and 10 bases separated the two germline ends. The CDR3 sequence is 11 residues long. Per the germline V gene, CDR1 is ENHRY and CDR2 is SYGVKD. The CDR3 is CAISGRVGQYF. CDR3 nucleotides: TGTGCCATCAGTGGCAGGGTGGGCCAGTACTTC.

The genes are TRBV5-1 and TRBJ2-7, with 10 nucleotides matching TRBD1. Germline CDR1 reads SGHRS; CDR2 reads YFSETQ. This CDR3 spans 13 amino acids. V lost 5 bases to trimming and J lost 6 bases; unmatched junction nucleotides: 5. CDR3 coding DNA: TGCGCCAGCAGAGCCTGGACAGGGGGCGAGCAGTACTTC. It specifies CASRAWTGGEQYF.